This TCR beta chain was documented in a study of CD8+CD57+ T cells in acquired aplastic anemia. The sequenced patients had an expansion of CD8+CD57+ cells seen by flow cytometry. The CDR3 totals 13 residues. V was clipped by 3 bases and J by 1 base, with 9 bases between them. From germline, CDR1 is DFQATT and CDR2 SNEGSKA (reference sequence). CDR3 and TCR beta VDJ profiling relied on a genomic DNA template. TCRdb recomputed calls from the reads with MiXCR, one row per CDR3 protein. This table has under 350,000 distinct CDR3 sequences, about three fifths appearing once. The sample taken for sequencing was sorted CD4+, CD8+, or CD8+CD57+ T cells (not recorded which) from PBMCs. The chain recombines TRBV20-1 with TRBJ1-2; D not certain. The TCR comes from a human donor with aplastic anemia. The CDR3, as DNA: TGCAGTGCTAGGTCAGAGCGTAACTATGGCTACACCTTC. Translation: CSARSERNYGYTF.